Below, 6 T cell receptor beta chains from the same sample are listed, as sequenced in a study of blood T cell repertoires in COVID-19. Clones were sequenced by immunoSEQ multiplex PCR, and TCRdb holds only the in-frame ones, with some missing. The table records about 490,000 clones, approximately 83% of them present only once. The sequenced material came from peripheral blood. These receptors were obtained from a human donor in a cohort sampled during active COVID-19.

The genes are TRBV3-1 (or the pseudogene TRBV3-2) and TRBJ2-2, with D perhaps matching TRBD2 (7 bases). Germline V gives CDR1 LGHDT, CDR2 YNNKEL (reference sequence). The V end lost 1 base, the J end lost 5 bases, and 11 bases lay between the germline ends. There are 15 residues in the CDR3. CDR3 DNA sequence: TGTGCCAGCAGCCAAGCAAAGGGGGGGACCGGGGAGCTGTTTTTT. It specifies CASSQAKGGTGELFF.

This clone showed up just once. V is TRBV21-1 and J is TRBJ1-2; the DNA was not compared with TRBD1, the D call given in the table. TRBV21-1 is a documented pseudogene. The length of the CDR3 is 16 residues. Written as DNA, the CDR3 is TGTGCCAGCAGCAAAGGTAAACAGGGATTGGGGGATGGCTACACCTTC. Its translation is CASSKGKQGLGDGYTF.

This chain links TRBV19 with TRBJ1-1, with D hard to call. The CDR3 loop spans 12 amino acids. Trimming stripped 3 bases from V and 5 bases from J, with 7 bases between. Per germline, CDR1 LNHDA and CDR2 SQIVND (reference sequence). This CDR3 is CASSMAWTEAFF. The CDR3 nucleotides read TGTGCCAGTAGTATGGCTTGGACTGAAGCTTTCTTT.

The V and J genes are TRBV4-3 and TRBJ2-7, with D hard to call. V was clipped by 0 bases and J by 4 bases, with 10 bases between them. The CDR3 has 14 amino acids. Per germline, CDR1 LGHNA and CDR2 YSLEER. The CDR3 DNA is TGCGCCAGCAGCCAAGAACGCCTAGGATACGAGCAGTACTTC. Amino acid sequence: CASSQERLGYEQYF.

J is TRBJ2-7 and V is TRBV7-2; 8 nucleotides align to TRBD1. Germline assignment: CDR1 SGHTA and CDR2 FQGNSA. V trimming: 3 bases; J trimming: 3 bases; junction bases outside the gene matches: 7. This CDR3 has 15 amino acids. The CDR3 sequence: CASSFSAGGIYEQYF. The CDR3 DNA reads TGTGCCAGCAGCTTTTCTGCAGGGGGCATCTACGAGCAGTACTTC.

The chain carries TRBV7-2 and TRBJ1-2, with 10 bases aligning to TRBD1. V lost 7 bases to trimming and J lost 4 bases; unmatched junction nucleotides: 12. Germline-derived CDR1 and CDR2 are SGHTA and FQGNSA. The CDR3 sequence is 16 residues long. The CDR3 is CASTRQTGGDGYGYTF. CDR3 in DNA: TGTGCCAGCACTCGTCAGACAGGGGGCGACGGCTATGGCTACACCTTC. Filled out from reference TRBV7-2 and TRBJ1-2, the complete variable domain reads GAGVSQSPSNKVTEKGKDVELRCDPISGHTALYWYRQSLGQGLEFLIYFQGNSAPDKSGLPSDRFSAERTGGSVSTLTIQRTQQEDSAVYLCASTRQTGGDGYGYTFGSGTRLTVV.